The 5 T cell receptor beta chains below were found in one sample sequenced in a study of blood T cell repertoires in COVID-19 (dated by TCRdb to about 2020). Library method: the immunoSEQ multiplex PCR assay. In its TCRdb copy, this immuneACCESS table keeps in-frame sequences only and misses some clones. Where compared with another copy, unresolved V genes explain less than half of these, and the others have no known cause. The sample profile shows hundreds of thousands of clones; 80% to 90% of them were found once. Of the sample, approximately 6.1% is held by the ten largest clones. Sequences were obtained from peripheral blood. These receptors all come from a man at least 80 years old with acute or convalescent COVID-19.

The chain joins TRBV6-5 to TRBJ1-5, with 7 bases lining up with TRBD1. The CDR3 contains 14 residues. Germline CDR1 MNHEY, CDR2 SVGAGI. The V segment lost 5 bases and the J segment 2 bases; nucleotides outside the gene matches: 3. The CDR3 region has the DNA TGTGCCAGCAGTCTAGGACAGGGCAATCAGCCCCAGCATTTT. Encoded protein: CASSLGQGNQPQHF.

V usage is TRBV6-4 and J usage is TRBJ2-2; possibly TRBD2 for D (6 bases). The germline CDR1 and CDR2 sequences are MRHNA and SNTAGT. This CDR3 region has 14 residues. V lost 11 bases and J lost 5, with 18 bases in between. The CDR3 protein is CASRPGGETGELFF. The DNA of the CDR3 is TGTGCCTCCCGCCCCGGCGGGGAGACCGGGGAGCTGTTTTTT.

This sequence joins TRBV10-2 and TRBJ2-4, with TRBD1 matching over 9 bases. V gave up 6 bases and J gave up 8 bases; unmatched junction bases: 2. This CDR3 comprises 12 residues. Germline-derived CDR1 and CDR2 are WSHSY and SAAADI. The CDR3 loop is CASRGQGDIQYF. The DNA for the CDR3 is TGCGCCAGCAGGGGACAGGGAGACATTCAGTACTTC.

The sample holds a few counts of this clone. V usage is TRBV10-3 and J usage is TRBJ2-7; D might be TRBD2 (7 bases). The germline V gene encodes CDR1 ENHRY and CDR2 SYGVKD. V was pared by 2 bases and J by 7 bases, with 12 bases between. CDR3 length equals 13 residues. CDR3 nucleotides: TGTGCCATCAGTGAGCGGGGGGCGGGTGAGCAGTACGTC. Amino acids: CAISERGAGEQYV.

The CDR3 loop is CASSRGTGDGNQPQHF. Here the CDR3 DNA reads TGTGCCAGCAGCCGCGGGACAGGGGATGGCAATCAGCCCCAGCATTTT. The V gene is TRBV6-2 or TRBV6-3, the J gene TRBJ1-5; TRBD1 aligns across 10 bases. Germline trimming cut 6 bases from V and 2 bases from J; bases unmatched to any gene: 7. CDR3 length: 16 amino acids. Germline V CDR1 and CDR2: MNHEY, SVGEGT.